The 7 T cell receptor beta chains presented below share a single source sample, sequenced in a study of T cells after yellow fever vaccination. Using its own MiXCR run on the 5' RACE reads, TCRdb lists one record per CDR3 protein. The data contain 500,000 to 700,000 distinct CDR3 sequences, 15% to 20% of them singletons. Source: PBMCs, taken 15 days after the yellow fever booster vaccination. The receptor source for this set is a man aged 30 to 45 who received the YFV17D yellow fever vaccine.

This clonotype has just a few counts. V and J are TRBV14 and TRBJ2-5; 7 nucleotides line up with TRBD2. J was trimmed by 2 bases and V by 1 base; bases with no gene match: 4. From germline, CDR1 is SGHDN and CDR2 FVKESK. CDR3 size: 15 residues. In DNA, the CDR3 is TGTGCCAGCAGCCAAGGGGGGGGACTTCAAGAGACCCAGTACTTC. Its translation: CASSQGGGLQETQYF.

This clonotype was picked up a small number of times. CDR3 amino acids: CAISRDGFSYEQYF. In DNA, the CDR3 is TGTGCCATCAGCCGGGACGGCTTCTCCTACGAGCAGTACTTC. This chain connects TRBV10-3 to TRBJ2-7; D could derive from TRBD1 or TRBD2 (5 bases each). CDR1 and CDR2 (germline): ENHRY, SYGVKD. Trimming cost V 6 bases and J 0 bases, with 12 bases left between them. This CDR3 spans 14 amino acids.

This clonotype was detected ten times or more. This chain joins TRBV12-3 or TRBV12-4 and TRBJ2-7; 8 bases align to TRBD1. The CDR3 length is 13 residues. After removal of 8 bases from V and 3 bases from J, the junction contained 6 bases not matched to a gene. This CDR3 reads CASRGTGGYEQYF. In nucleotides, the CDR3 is TGTGCCAGCCGGGGAACAGGGGGCTACGAGCAGTACTTC.

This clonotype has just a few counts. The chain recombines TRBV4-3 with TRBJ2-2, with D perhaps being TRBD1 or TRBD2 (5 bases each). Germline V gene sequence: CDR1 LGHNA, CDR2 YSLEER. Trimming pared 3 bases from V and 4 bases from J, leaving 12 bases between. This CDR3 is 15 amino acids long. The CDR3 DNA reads TGCGCCAGCAGCCAGGGACGGGAAGCCACCGGGGAGCTGTTTTTT. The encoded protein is CASSQGREATGELFF.

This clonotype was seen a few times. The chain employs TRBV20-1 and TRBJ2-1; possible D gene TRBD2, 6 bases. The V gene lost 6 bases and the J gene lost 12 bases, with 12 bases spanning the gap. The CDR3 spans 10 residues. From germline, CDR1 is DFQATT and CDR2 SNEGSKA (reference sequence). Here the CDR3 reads CSARREWQFF. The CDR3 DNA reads TGCAGTGCGAGACGGGAGTGGCAGTTCTTC.

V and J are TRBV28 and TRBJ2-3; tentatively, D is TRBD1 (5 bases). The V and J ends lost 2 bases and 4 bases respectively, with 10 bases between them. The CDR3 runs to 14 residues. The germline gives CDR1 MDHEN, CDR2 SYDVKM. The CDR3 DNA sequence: TGTGCCAGCAGTTTAACCGCCAGGGCAGATACGCAGTATTTT. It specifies CASSLTARADTQYF.

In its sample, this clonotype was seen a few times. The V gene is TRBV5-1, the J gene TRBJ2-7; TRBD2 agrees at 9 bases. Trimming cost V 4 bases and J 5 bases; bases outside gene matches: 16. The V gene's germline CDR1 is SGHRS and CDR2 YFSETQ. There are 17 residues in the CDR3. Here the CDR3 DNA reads TGCGCCAGCAGCCTCGCGGGGGGGGCTGGTGTGTCCGACGAGCAGTACTTC. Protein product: CASSLAGGAGVSDEQYF.